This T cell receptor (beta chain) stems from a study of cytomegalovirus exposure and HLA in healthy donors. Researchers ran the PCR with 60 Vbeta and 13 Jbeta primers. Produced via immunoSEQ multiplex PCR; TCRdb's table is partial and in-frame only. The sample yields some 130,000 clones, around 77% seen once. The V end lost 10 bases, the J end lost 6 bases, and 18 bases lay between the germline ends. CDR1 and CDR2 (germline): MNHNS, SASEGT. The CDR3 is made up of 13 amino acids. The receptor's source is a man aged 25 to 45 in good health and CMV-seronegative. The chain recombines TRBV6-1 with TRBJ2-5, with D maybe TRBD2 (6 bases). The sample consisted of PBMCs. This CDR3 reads CATLSGVWKTQYF. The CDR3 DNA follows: TGTGCCACTCTATCGGGGGTATGGAAGACCCAGTACTTC.